This T cell receptor beta chain was documented in a study of Ad26.COV2.S vaccination and SARS-CoV-2 variants. The CDR3 is 15 residues long. CDR1 is MNHEY and CDR2 is SMNVEV in the germline V gene (reference sequence). The junction had 7 bases not matched to a gene; V was cut back by 6 bases and J by 3 bases. The assay was immunoSEQ multiplex PCR, and TCRdb's table has in-frame clones only and misses some. The data hold more than 150,000 clones, with roughly 85% observed a single time. General study points: Following vaccination, spike-specific CD8+ and CD4+ T cell responses reportedly exhibited substantial breadth. With respect to non-spike TCR breadth, vaccine and placebo recipients were similar.

Comments on this clone: Its target is not known.

The starting material was peripheral blood, obtained after recovery from COVID-19. The clonotype originates from a human donor who had recovered from COVID-19. J is TRBJ2-7 and V is TRBV27, with 11 bases fitting TRBD1. CDR3 in DNA: TGTGCCAGCAGGGGAGGACAGGGGGCGGTCTACGAGCAGTACTTC. This sequence encodes CASRGGQGAVYEQYF.